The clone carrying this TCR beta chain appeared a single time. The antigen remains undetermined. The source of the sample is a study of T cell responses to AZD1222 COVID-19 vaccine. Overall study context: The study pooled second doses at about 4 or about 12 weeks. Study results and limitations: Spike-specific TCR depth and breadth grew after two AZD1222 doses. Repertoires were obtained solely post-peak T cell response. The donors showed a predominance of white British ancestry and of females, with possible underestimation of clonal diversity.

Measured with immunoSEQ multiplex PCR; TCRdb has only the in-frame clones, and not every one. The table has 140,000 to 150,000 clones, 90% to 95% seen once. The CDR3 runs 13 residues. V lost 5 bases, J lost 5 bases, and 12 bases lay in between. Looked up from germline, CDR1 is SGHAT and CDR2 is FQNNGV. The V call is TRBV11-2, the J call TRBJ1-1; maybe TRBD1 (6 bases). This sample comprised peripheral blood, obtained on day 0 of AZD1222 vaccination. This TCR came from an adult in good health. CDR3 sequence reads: CASSRTQGTEAFF. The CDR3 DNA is TGTGCCAGCAGCCGAACTCAGGGGACTGAAGCTTTCTTT.